This T cell receptor (beta chain) was retrieved from a study of shared clonotypes between healthy human individuals. Whole-study findings and limits: Naive subsets typically showed greater estimated richness than memory subsets.

This clone was found a few times. The antigen remains undetermined. Original processing methods: Junction-only sequences without quality scores were provided by ImmunoSEQ, so filtering was different. The method was immunoSEQ multiplex PCR; TCRdb's version includes in-frame clones alone and lacks a portion of them. For V, J and clone size, that table is used; D and trimming come from the DNA. The data contain around 2.1 million clones, approximately 96% of them singletons. The V end was cut by 3 bases, the J end by 10 bases, with 10 bases between. Germline loops: CDR1 KGHSH, CDR2 LQKENI. CDR3 length: 13 amino acids.

Sample: naive CD4+ T cells sorted from blood. Subset reported: CD45RA+ positively selected. The chain joins TRBV18 to TRBJ1-6; weak D call: TRBD1 (5 bases). The sequence came from a man aged 18 to 29 in good health. CDR3 DNA sequence: TGTGCCAGCTCACCTTTCAGGGACTCACCCCTCCACTTT. Translating gives CASSPFRDSPLHF.